The 10 T cell receptor beta chains reported below all come from one sample, sequenced in a study of T cells after yellow fever vaccination. TCRdb independently ran MiXCR on the 5' RACE reads; one entry per CDR3 protein. The sample shows under 550,000 distinct CDR3 sequences, 20% to 25% of them seen only once. The sequencing used PBMCs, collected approximately 20 days after the first yellow fever vaccination. The receptors come from a man aged 18 to 30 who received the YFV17D yellow fever vaccine.

This chain uses TRBV27 with TRBJ2-3; 11 bases map to TRBD2. The V and J ends lost 5 bases and 4 bases, in that order; junction bases with no gene match: 11. The CDR3 is 17 amino acids. The V gene's germline CDR1 is MNHEY and CDR2 SMNVEV (reference sequence). DNA of the CDR3: TGTGCCAGCAGTCCAATCCTAGCGGGGGGTTTGGCAGATACGCAGTATTTT. Protein product: CASSPILAGGLADTQYF.

DNA for the CDR3: TGTGCCAGCAGCTTAGCCGGGACTAGCGGCTACGAGCAGTACTTC. Translated, it gives CASSLAGTSGYEQYF. The V gene is TRBV7-2, the J gene TRBJ2-7; 11 positions match TRBD2. J gave up 3 bases and V 0 bases, and 1 base lay outside the gene matches. Germline V gene data show CDR1 as SGHTA and CDR2 as FQGNSA. The CDR3 extends over 15 amino acids.

This clonotype has a handful of counts. This sequence joins TRBV12-3 or TRBV12-4 and TRBJ1-1; unclear D gene. The germline V and J ends were trimmed by 3 bases and 4 bases, with 12 bases remaining between them. CDR3 length: 14 amino acids. The DNA for the CDR3 is TGTGCCAGCAGTTTCTCCAACTCGGGCACTGAAGCTTTCTTT. Translated: CASSFSNSGTEAFF.

The rearrangement uses TRBV21-1 and TRBJ2-6; the table gives TRBD1 as D, unverified against the DNA. TRBV21-1 is labeled a pseudogene. The length of the CDR3 is 17 residues. The CDR3 protein is CASSKGGAHSGANVLTF. In nucleotides, the CDR3 is TGTGCCAGCAGCAAAGGGGGGGCCCACTCTGGGGCCAACGTCCTGACTTTC.

The J gene is TRBJ2-3, the V gene TRBV29-1, with D perhaps matching TRBD2 (6 bases). This CDR3 contains 13 residues. Germline V gene lookup returns CDR1 SQVTM and CDR2 ANQGSEA. V dropped 2 bases and J dropped 2 bases, with 8 bases sitting between them. In DNA form, the CDR3 reads TGCAGCGTTGAACGGGGGTACACAGATACGCAGTATTTT. It specifies CSVERGYTDTQYF.

A few counts support this clonotype. A junction boundary mismatches the germline segment, possibly from a read error. V is TRBV7-7 and J is TRBJ2-5; a weak D match, TRBD1 (6 bases). CDR3 length: 15 residues. Per germline, CDR1 SSHAT and CDR2 FNYEAQ (reference sequence). Written as DNA, the CDR3 is TGTGCTAGCAGCTTAGCGCCGGGACACGAAGAGACCCAGTACTTC. Residues: CASSLAPGHEETQYF.

The chain recombines TRBV18 with TRBJ2-5, with 11 bases identical to TRBD2. Germline-derived CDR1 and CDR2 are KGHSH and LQKENI. Unmatched junction bases numbered 18, after V lost 7 bases and J lost 5 bases. The CDR3 covers 18 residues. In DNA, the CDR3 is TGTGCCAGCTACCACTTGGAGACTAGCGGGGCCGGGAAGGAGACCCAGTACTTC. It codes for CASYHLETSGAGKETQYF.

As to this clonotype: A much larger clone lies a single base off, so this may be a read error. V gene TRBV6-1 combines with J gene TRBJ2-2; TRBD1 might be the D (6 bases). V was trimmed by 5 bases and J by 4 bases, leaving 11 bases between them. This CDR3 has 14 amino acids. Germline-derived CDR1 and CDR2 are MNHNS and SASEGT. CDR3 sequence reads: CASSRDTVTGELFF. The CDR3 DNA reads as TGTGCCAGCAGTCGGGACACCGTCACCGGGGAGCTGTTTTTT.

The CDR3 DNA is TGTGCCAGCAGCTTAGGTACTAGCGGGGCCCTGGAGACCCAGTACTTC. Translated: CASSLGTSGALETQYF. V usage is TRBV7-3 and J usage is TRBJ2-5, with 10 bases matching TRBD2. The germline V gene has CDR1 SGHTA and CDR2 FQGTGA. This CDR3 is built from 16 residues. The V segment lost 2 bases and the J segment 5 bases; nucleotides outside the gene matches: 8.

This clonotype was picked up one time. This sequence joins TRBV5-1 and TRBJ1-4; 8 nucleotides line up with TRBD1. The germline CDR1 and CDR2 sequences are SGHRS and YFSETQ. The CDR3 spans 16 residues. With V trimmed by 0 bases and J by 8 bases, 9 bases remained unmatched. The CDR3: CASSLAGGQGGEKLFF. The CDR3, as DNA: TGCGCCAGCAGCTTGGCCGGTGGACAGGGTGGGGAAAAACTGTTTTTT. The whole variable domain, filled in from reference TRBV5-1 and TRBJ1-4, reads KAGVTQTPRYLIKTRGQQVTLSCSPISGHRSVSWYQQTPGQGLQFLFEYFSETQRNKGNFPGRFSGRQFSNSRSEMNVSTLELGDSALYLCASSLAGGQGGEKLFFGSGTQLSVL.